One sample yielded the 28 T cell receptor beta chains listed below, sequenced in a study of T cells in Graves' hyperthyroidism and ophthalmopathy. The source material, RNA transcripts, was used to amplify TCR beta CDR3 regions. TCR CDR3 underwent first-round RT-PCR with the HTBI primer set. TCRdb fed the multiplex PCR reads into MiXCR, producing one record per CDR3 protein. The data show hundreds of thousands of distinct CDR3 sequences, 35% to 40% seen once. Sequencing was performed on blood. The source is a man younger than 30 with Graves' hyperthyroidism.

With respect to this clonotype: The junction departs from germline at one end; a sequencing error may be responsible. The V gene is TRBV5-1, the J gene TRBJ2-7, with D hard to call. Germline V CDR1 and CDR2: SGHRS, YFSETQ. This CDR3 contains 16 residues. CDR3: CASSLAHKSNTYKQYF. The CDR3 DNA reads as TGCGCCAGCAGCTTGGCCCACAAGTCAAATACCTACAAGCAGTACTTC.

CDR3 loop: CASSQGGTGNTIYF. For the CDR3, the DNA is TGCGCCAGCAGCCAAGGGGGAACTGGAAACACCATATATTTT. The V gene is TRBV4-1, the J gene TRBJ1-3; D unresolved. CDR3 length: 14 amino acids. Germline V gene sequence: CDR1 MGHRA, CDR2 YSYEKL. V dropped 1 base and J dropped 2 bases, with 6 bases sitting between them.

This clonotype occurred a few times. The V and J genes are TRBV5-1 and TRBJ1-1, with 7 bases fitting TRBD1. Germline values: CDR1 SGHRS, CDR2 YFSETQ. V lost 0 bases, J lost 0 bases, and 8 bases stayed unmatched. This CDR3 is built from 17 residues. The CDR3 DNA is TGCGCCAGCAGCTTGGAGGACAGGCCCCCGATGAACACTGAAGCTTTCTTT. Protein sequence: CASSLEDRPPMNTEAFF.

This clonotype was detected a few times. The chain is built from TRBV5-1 and TRBJ1-5, with TRBD1 matching 7 bases. The CDR3 runs 15 residues. Trimming took 4 bases from V and 5 from J; bases not matched to a gene: 9. CDR1 is SGHRS and CDR2 is YFSETQ in the germline V gene. CDR3 in amino acids: CASSLRGGTDQPQHF. The CDR3 coding sequence is TGCGCCAGCAGCCTCAGGGGGGGGACGGATCAGCCCCAGCATTTT.

The gene calls are TRBV12-3 or TRBV12-4 and TRBJ1-5; 9 bases agree with TRBD1. The length of the CDR3 is 15 residues. Trimming at V came to 5 bases and at J to 7 bases, leaving 9 bases not matched to a gene. The CDR3 sequence: CASSMQGTGNQPQHF. The CDR3 DNA reads as TGTGCCAGCAGTATGCAAGGGACAGGGAACCAGCCCCAGCATTTT.

There are many counts of this clonotype. This chain connects TRBV2 to TRBJ1-3, with TRBD1 identical over 10 bases. With 6 bases clipped from V and 4 bases from J, the junction kept 6 bases outside the gene matches. The CDR3 is made up of 15 amino acids. Germline V CDR1 and CDR2: SNHLY, FYNNEI. This CDR3 reads CASRSGTGEGNTIYF. CDR3 sequence (DNA): TGTGCCAGCAGGTCCGGGACAGGGGAGGGAAACACCATATATTTT.

This clonotype was observed a handful of times. The chain carries TRBV5-1 and TRBJ2-7; TRBD1 matches at 10 bases. V lost 4 bases, J lost 6 bases, and 7 bases stayed unmatched. This CDR3 contains 14 residues. In germline, CDR1 is SGHRS, CDR2 YFSETQ. CDR3 region: CASSPGTGEGEQYF. DNA of the CDR3: TGCGCCAGCAGCCCCGGGACAGGGGAAGGCGAGCAGTACTTC.

The chain uses TRBV7-2 and TRBJ2-7; D not certain. V was clipped by 2 bases and J by 2 bases, with 10 bases between them. The CDR3 covers 14 residues. Germline V gene lookup returns CDR1 SGHTA and CDR2 FQGNSA. In nucleotides, the CDR3 is TGTGCCAGCAGCTTACTGAATGGACCCTACGAGCAGTACTTC. The encoded protein is CASSLLNGPYEQYF.

The table lists this clonotype with many counts. J is TRBJ2-7 and V is TRBV25-1; 7 bases align to TRBD1. The CDR3 covers 15 residues. With 3 bases clipped from V and 0 bases from J, the junction kept 5 bases outside the gene matches. Germline CDR1 and CDR2: MGHDK and SYGVNS. The CDR3 DNA reads TGTGCCAGCAGTGACCAAGGGGGCCTCTCCTACGAGCAGTACTTC. It codes for CASSDQGGLSYEQYF.

The chain joins TRBV6-5 to TRBJ1-1; TRBD1 agrees at 8 bases. The junction had 3 bases not matched to a gene; V was cut back by 5 bases and J by 4 bases. The CDR3 is 13 residues long. Germline V gene data show CDR1 as MNHEY and CDR2 as SVGAGI. The CDR3 region is CASSRQGITEAFF. CDR3 coding DNA: TGTGCCAGCAGTAGACAGGGGATCACTGAAGCTTTCTTT.

The chain couples TRBV5-5 to TRBJ1-1; D possibly corresponds to TRBD1 (5 bases). Germline loops: CDR1 SGHKS, CDR2 YYEKEE (reference sequence). The V and J ends lost 4 bases and 0 bases respectively, with 10 bases between them. The CDR3 spans 14 residues. The CDR3 loop reads CASSNPGMNTEAFF. CDR3 nucleotides: TGTGCCAGCAGCAACCCAGGGATGAACACTGAAGCTTTCTTT.

This clonotype was seen ten or more times. J is TRBJ1-1 and V is TRBV19; the match to TRBD1 covers 7 bases. CDR1 is LNHDA and CDR2 is SQIVND in the germline V gene (reference sequence). CDR3 length: 13 residues. Trimming cost V 2 bases and J 7 bases; bases outside gene matches: 4. CDR3 sequence (DNA): TGTGCCAGTAGTATAACAGGGGTGAGTGAAGCTTTCTTT. Residues: CASSITGVSEAFF.

This clonotype was picked up many times. The rearrangement uses TRBV20-1 and TRBJ2-7, with D unclear. CDR1 DFQATT and CDR2 SNEGSKA come from the germline V gene (reference sequence). The CDR3 spans 12 residues. Deletions cut 1 base from V and 2 bases from J, with 6 bases between. CDR3 nucleotides: TGCAGTGCTAGAGGCAGAGCCTACGAGCAGTACTTC. As protein: CSARGRAYEQYF.

This chain uses TRBV9 with TRBJ1-3; no definite D call. V gave up 5 bases and J gave up 6 bases, with 12 bases separating them. The CDR3 contains 13 residues. Germline V gene data show CDR1 as SGDLS and CDR2 as YYNGEE. The CDR3 protein is CASSEGWENTIYF. In DNA, the CDR3 is TGTGCCAGCAGTGAAGGCTGGGAAAACACCATATATTTT.

This clonotype was seen ten or more times. The chain is built from TRBV14 and TRBJ1-1; D remains unclear. This CDR3 region has 13 residues. V was clipped by 3 bases and J by 7 bases, with 12 bases between them. CDR1 SGHDN and CDR2 FVKESK come from the germline V gene. The CDR3 bases are TGTGCCAGCAGCCATCGCCGGGTGGATGAAGCTTTCTTT. Translated, it gives CASSHRRVDEAFF.

This clonotype was picked up a small number of times. This sequence joins TRBV20-1 and TRBJ1-5; tentatively, D is TRBD1 (6 bases). The CDR3 has 14 residues. Trimming left V 5 bases short and J 0 bases short, with 11 bases between. CDR1 and CDR2 from the germline V gene are DFQATT and SNEGSKA (reference sequence). The CDR3 DNA follows: TGCAGTGCTGACAGACAGGATAGCAATCAGCCCCAGCATTTT. This gives the protein CSADRQDSNQPQHF.

This chain links TRBV2 with TRBJ2-3; D remains unclear. The CDR3 sequence is 13 residues long. The V gene's germline CDR1 is SNHLY and CDR2 FYNNEI. V lost 4 bases to trimming and J lost 3 bases, with 8 bases between them. The CDR3: CASSGSGTDTQYF. CDR3 sequence (DNA): TGTGCCAGCAGTGGGTCTGGTACAGATACGCAGTATTTT.

V is TRBV7-2 and J is TRBJ2-5; TRBD2 agrees at 9 bases. The tail of the sequence fits TRBJ2-3 better, so the J call may be wrong. Germline CDR1 and CDR2: SGHTA and FQGNSA. The CDR3 has 16 residues. The CDR3 region has the DNA TGTGCCAGCAGCTTAGCTAGCGGGAGTTTCGCAGATACGCAGTATTTT. Its translation is CASSLASGSFADTQYF.

This clonotype was counted a few times. V and J are TRBV7-6 and TRBJ2-5; D is unresolved. The CDR3 sequence is 14 residues long. Germline loops: CDR1 SGHVS, CDR2 FNYEAQ. Trimming took 1 base from V and 4 from J, leaving 10 bases between them. CDR3 nucleotide sequence: TGTGCCAGCAGCTTAGAGTCTATAGTAGAGACCCAGTACTTC. Amino acids: CASSLESIVETQYF. Full variable domain (outside the CDR3, taken from reference TRBV7-6 and TRBJ2-5): GAGVSQSPRYKVTKRGQDVALRCDPISGHVSLYWYRQALGQGPEFLTYFNYEAQQDKSGLPNDRFSAERPEGSISTLTIQRTEQRDSAMYRCASSLESIVETQYFGPGTRLLVL.

The rearrangement uses TRBV28 and TRBJ1-5; D not resolved. V was clipped by 10 bases and J by 1 base, with 11 bases between them. CDR1 and CDR2 from the germline V gene are MDHEN and SYDVKM. The CDR3 consists of 13 residues. The CDR3 here is CAITLESNQPQHF. The CDR3 DNA reads as TGTGCCATCACGTTGGAGAGCAATCAGCCCCAGCATTTT.

The gene calls are TRBV6-1 and TRBJ1-1; D possibly corresponds to TRBD1 (5 bases). Trimming took off 5 bases at V and 1 base at J, with 11 bases between the two ends. CDR1 and CDR2 from the germline V gene are MNHNS and SASEGT. This CDR3 spans 14 amino acids. CDR3 sequence (DNA): TGTGCCAGCAGTAAGACAGTTCGGAACACTGAAGCTTTCTTT. Protein: CASSKTVRNTEAFF.

This chain connects TRBV20-1 to TRBJ1-2; 11 nucleotides agree with TRBD1. The CDR3 consists of 16 residues. Germline assignment: CDR1 DFQATT and CDR2 SNEGSKA (reference sequence). V lost 1 base to trimming and J lost 0 bases; unmatched junction nucleotides: 4. The DNA for the CDR3 is TGCAGTGCTAGAGTAGGACAGGGGGCTCCTAACTATGGCTACACCTTC. Protein: CSARVGQGAPNYGYTF.

This chain links TRBV7-6 with TRBJ2-7; 8 positions match TRBD1. Germline trimming cut 7 bases from V and 1 base from J; bases unmatched to any gene: 6. From germline, CDR1 is SGHVS and CDR2 FNYEAQ. This CDR3 is built from 14 residues. CDR3 sequence reads: CASNSGQGSYEQYF. In DNA, the CDR3 is TGTGCCAGCAACTCAGGACAGGGTTCCTACGAGCAGTACTTC.

The chain joins TRBV12-3 or TRBV12-4 to TRBJ1-2, with D unresolved. Trimming pared 8 bases from V and 2 bases from J, leaving 15 bases between. CDR3 length equals 14 residues. CDR3 loop: CASGLESGNYGYTF. As DNA, the CDR3 is TGTGCCAGCGGACTTGAAAGCGGGAACTATGGCTACACCTTC.

The V and J genes are TRBV5-1 and TRBJ2-5, with D possibly matching TRBD2 (6 bases). Trimming shortened V by 9 bases and J by 5 bases, and 14 bases separated the two germline ends. The CDR3 runs 12 residues. In germline, CDR1 is SGHRS, CDR2 YFSETQ. Written as DNA, the CDR3 is TGCGCCATGTCGGGGGTAGGGGAGACCCAGTACTTC. Translation: CAMSGVGETQYF.

This clonotype occurred many times. This chain uses TRBV29-1 with TRBJ2-7, with TRBD2 matching 7 bases. Germline V gene data show CDR1 as SQVTM and CDR2 as ANQGSEA. With V trimmed by 5 bases and J by 4 bases, 8 bases remained unmatched. The CDR3 has 13 residues. CDR3 amino acids: CSVPAGETYEQYF. The CDR3 region has the DNA TGCAGCGTTCCCGCGGGAGAGACTTACGAGCAGTACTTC.

This clonotype was found a few times. The V gene is TRBV20-1, the J gene TRBJ1-4, with no clear D. Germline CDR1 is DFQATT and CDR2 is SNEGSKA (reference sequence). V was trimmed by 2 bases and J by 5 bases, leaving 9 bases between them. The CDR3 loop spans 13 amino acids. CDR3 DNA sequence: TGCAGTGCTAGATTGGAGCTAAATGAAAAACTGTTTTTT. It yields the protein CSARLELNEKLFF.

The chain recombines TRBV12-5 with TRBJ2-2; D may be TRBD1 (6 bases). CDR3 length: 14 residues. CDR1 LGHNT and CDR2 FRNRAP come from the germline V gene. V lost 7 bases to trimming and J lost 7 bases, with 16 bases between them. The CDR3 region has the DNA TGTGCTAGTGAACAGGGAGTCGGGAACGGGGAGCTGTTTTTT. Amino acids: CASEQGVGNGELFF.